This is a list of T cell receptor beta chains from one sample in a study of blood T cell repertoires in COVID-19. Sequenced by immunoSEQ multiplex PCR; TCRdb stores in-frame clones only, minus some. Among some 200,000 clones listed, approximately 87% were seen once. Sequencing was done on a sample of peripheral blood. The origin of the receptors is a man aged 18 to 29 with active or convalescent COVID-19. Both conserved end residues are part of each CDR3. D genes are given only for firm matches. Expanded clones get a size class; other rows say once, few or many, or leave the size out.

J gene	clone size	D gene	V gene	CDR3 DNA	CDR3 protein
TRBJ1-3	NA	NA	TRBV6-5	TGTGCCGCGGGGCTAGAAAACACCATATATTTT	CAAGLENTIYF
TRBJ1-5	NA	TRBD1	TRBV7-2	TGTGCCAGCAGCCGGAATGACAGGGGTCAGCCCCAGCATTTT	CASSRNDRGQPQHF
TRBJ1-5	NA	TRBD1	TRBV5-4	TGTGCCAGCAGCTTAGGGGGGACAGGGGGCAAATTGGGCAATCAGCCCCAGCATTTT	CASSLGGTGGKLGNQPQHF
TRBJ2-2	NA	TRBD2	TRBV7-3	TGTGCCAGCAGCACCGCCCAAGCGGGATTAAACACCGGGGAGCTGTTTTTT	CASSTAQAGLNTGELFF
TRBJ2-5	NA	NA	TRBV7-8	TGTGCCAGCAGCTCTCGGGTCGAGACCCAGTACTTC	CASSSRVETQYF
TRBJ2-1	NA	TRBD2	TRBV7-2	TGTGCCAGCAGCTTGACTAGCGGGAGGGCCTCCAATGAGCAGTTCTTC	CASSLTSGRASNEQFF
TRBJ2-1	NA	TRBD2	TRBV24-1	TGTGCCACCAGTGCTAGCGGAGGAAATGAGCAGTTCTTC	CATSASGGNEQFF
TRBJ2-2	few	TRBD1	TRBV27	TGTGCCAGCAGTTTATTGGACAGGGACACCGGGGAGCTGTTTTTT	CASSLLDRDTGELFF
TRBJ2-1	NA	NA	TRBV15	TGTGCCACCAGGGACTTTGGGGACAATGAGCAGTTCTTC	CATRDFGDNEQFF
TRBJ2-7	NA	TRBD1	TRBV18	TGTGCCAGCTCACCGCAACAGGGGCCTAACTCCTACGAGCAGTACTTC	CASSPQQGPNSYEQYF
TRBJ2-5	NA	NA	TRBV12-5	TGTGCTAGTGGTTTGTTCCGAGGGGGCCAAGAGACCCAGTACTTC	CASGLFRGGQETQYF
TRBJ2-7	NA	TRBD2	TRBV5-1	TGCGCCAGCAGCTCGTCTAGCGGAGGGGTCTCCTACGAGCAGTACTTC	CASSSSSGGVSYEQYF
TRBJ2-1	NA	NA	TRBV27	TGTGCCAGCAGTCCGCATCCAGCCTACAATGAGCAGTTCTTC	CASSPHPAYNEQFF
TRBJ2-1	NA	NA	TRBV3-1/TRBV3-2	TGTGCCAGCAGCCACAATGCGGGCGGGAATGAGCAGTTCTTC	CASSHNAGGNEQFF
TRBJ2-2	NA	NA	TRBV9	TGTGCCAGCAGCTTATTGGACTCGTACACCGGGGAGCTGTTTTTT	CASSLLDSYTGELFF
TRBJ2-1	NA	TRBD2	TRBV28	TGTGCCAGCAGCTCGGTTCTAGCGGGAGGCCCGGAGCAGTTCTTC	CASSSVLAGGPEQFF
TRBJ1-1	NA	NA	TRBV4-2	TGTGCCAGCAGCCAAGACCCAGGGATGTTCAACACTGAAGCTTTCTTT	CASSQDPGMFNTEAFF
TRBJ2-1	NA	TRBD2	TRBV4-1	TGCGCCAGCAGCCAGGTTAGCGGGAGATGGAATGAGCAGTTCTTC	CASSQVSGRWNEQFF
TRBJ1-1	NA	NA	TRBV20-1	TGCAGTGCTAGTAAGGGACAGAACACTGAAGCTTTCTTT	CSASKGQNTEAFF
TRBJ2-7	NA	NA	TRBV27	TGTGCCAGCAGGCCCGGAGTTACAAGCTCCTACGAGCAGTACTTC	CASRPGVTSSYEQYF
TRBJ2-1	NA	TRBD2	TRBV28	TGTGCCAGCAGTCTAGCGGGGGGCTACAATGAGCAGTTCTTC	CASSLAGGYNEQFF
TRBJ1-6	NA	NA	TRBV5-4	TGTGCCAGCAGCTTCGGGTCTCCCTATAATTCACCCCTCCACTTT	CASSFGSPYNSPLHF
TRBJ1-1	NA	NA	TRBV25-1	TGTGCCACGAATGGGGGCACGTACACTGAAGCTTTCTTT	CATNGGTYTEAFF
TRBJ1-1	few	TRBD1	TRBV19	TGTTTTGGGGGACAGGGGAGAGACACTGAAGCTTTCTTT	CFGGQGRDTEAFF
TRBJ2-3	NA	NA	TRBV4-2	TGTGCCAGCAGCCAAGTTAATACGCAGTATTTT	CASSQVNTQYF
TRBJ1-4	NA	NA	TRBV7-9	TGTGCCAGCAGCTTAGCTCAGGGCAGGGCTGAAAAACTGTTTTTT	CASSLAQGRAEKLFF
TRBJ2-1	NA	TRBD2	TRBV11-3	TGTGCCAGCAGCCCCACGACTAGCGGGAGGCGGGGGACTGAGCAGTTCTTC	CASSPTTSGRRGTEQFF
TRBJ1-2	NA	NA	TRBV6-6	TGTGCCAGCAGTAGCAGCGGTTTCGCTAACTATGGCTACACCTTC	CASSSSGFANYGYTF
TRBJ2-1	NA	TRBD1	TRBV7-9	TGTGCCAGCAGCTTAGGCCCGGGACAGGGGGCAGGCGGTGAGCAGTTCTTC	CASSLGPGQGAGGEQFF
TRBJ2-2	once	NA	TRBV28	TGTGCCAGCAGTTTGGCCATCACCGGGGAGCTGTTTTTT	CASSLAITGELFF
TRBJ1-2	NA	NA	TRBV18	TGTGCCAGCTCACCCGCTGACAGGATCTATGGCTACACCTTC	CASSPADRIYGYTF
TRBJ2-1	NA	TRBD1	TRBV25-1	TGTGCCAGCTCAGGGACAGTCTACAATGAGCAGTTCTTC	CASSGTVYNEQFF
TRBJ1-1	NA	TRBD1	TRBV4-3	TGCGCCAGCAGCGGACAGGGGGACACTGAAGCTTTCTTT	CASSGQGDTEAFF
TRBJ2-1	NA	TRBD2	TRBV15	TGTGCCACCAGCAAGAACCTAGCGGGAGGATACAATGAGCAGTTCTTC	CATSKNLAGGYNEQFF
TRBJ2-2	few	TRBD1	TRBV11-3	TGTGCCAGCGGAGGACAGGGACTTACCGGGGAGCTGTTTTTT	CASGGQGLTGELFF
TRBJ1-3	NA	NA	TRBV11-1	TGTGCCAGCAGCGGATTCGGGGGGACCGGAGGGGACACCATATATTTT	CASSGFGGTGGDTIYF
TRBJ2-1	NA	NA	TRBV9	TGTGCCAGCAGCGTAGATGGCAGTTTAGGATCCCCGGGAAAGTTCTTC	CASSVDGSLGSPGKFF
TRBJ2-1	NA	NA	TRBV3-1/TRBV3-2	TGTGCCAGCAGCCAACAGGGATTCATCTACAATGAGCAGTTCTTC	CASSQQGFIYNEQFF
TRBJ2-1	NA	NA	TRBV7-8	TGTGCCAGCAGCTTAGTTCTTAGCTGGAAAAGAAATGAGCAGTTCTTC	CASSLVLSWKRNEQFF
TRBJ1-1	NA	NA	TRBV6-5	TGTGCCAGCAGTTACTCCCCTCCCGGGCCCAGGGCTGAAGCTTTCTTT	CASSYSPPGPRAEAFF
TRBJ2-3	NA	TRBD1	TRBV27	TGTGCCAGCAGTCCAAACAGGGGTGGGTCAGATACGCAGTATTTT	CASSPNRGGSDTQYF
TRBJ2-1	NA	NA	TRBV7-3	TGTGCCAGCAGCGAAAACCTTTTTAGCTCCTACAATGAGCAGTTCTTC	CASSENLFSSYNEQFF
TRBJ2-7	NA	NA	TRBV11-3	TGTGCCAGCAGCTCGACAGGCCGACGAGGATACGAGCAGTACTTC	CASSSTGRRGYEQYF
TRBJ1-2	NA	NA	TRBV2	TGTGCCAGCAGTGAAACCGACAGGCTGGGGGGCTACACCTTC	CASSETDRLGGYTF
TRBJ1-1	NA	NA	TRBV7-3	TGTGCCAGCAGCCTGAGCGGCGGGAACACTGAAGCTTTCTTT	CASSLSGGNTEAFF
TRBJ1-1	NA	NA	TRBV11-2	TGTGCCAGCAGCTTAGGTAACAGGGCTAGCACTGAAGCTTTCTTT	CASSLGNRASTEAFF
TRBJ2-2	NA	NA	TRBV4-1	TGCGCCAGCAGCCAAGGTCCCAGCGAGGCCGGGGAGCTGTTTTTT	CASSQGPSEAGELFF
TRBJ1-5	NA	NA	TRBV19	TGTGCCAGTAGTACTCATCAGGGAGGGGTCATTCAGCCCCAGCATTTT	CASSTHQGGVIQPQHF
TRBJ1-2	NA	TRBD1	TRBV2	TGTGCCAGCAGTGATACAGGGGGCTGGAATGGCTACACCTTC	CASSDTGGWNGYTF
TRBJ1-2	NA	NA	TRBV30	TGTGCCTGGTCCCCATCCGGGTACCAACCTAACTATGGCTACACCTTC	CAWSPSGYQPNYGYTF
TRBJ1-2	once	NA	TRBV20-1	TGCAGTGCTAGAGTGCGGGATGGCTACACCTTC	CSARVRDGYTF
TRBJ2-5	NA	NA	TRBV6-4	TGTGCCAGCAGCGTCACAGGGTCTGGGACCCAGTACTTC	CASSVTGSGTQYF
TRBJ1-3	NA	NA	TRBV19	TGTGCCAGTAACACAGGGTCTTTCTCTGGAAACACCATATATTTT	CASNTGSFSGNTIYF
TRBJ1-4	NA	TRBD1	TRBV27	TGTGCCAGCAGTTTACTCCCCCCCCGGACAGGGCCTAATGAAAAACTGTTTTTT	CASSLLPPRTGPNEKLFF
TRBJ2-7	NA	NA	TRBV30	TGTGCCTGGAGTGACAGGGTTTCGTCCGAGCAGTACTTC	CAWSDRVSSEQYF
TRBJ2-3	NA	TRBD1	TRBV7-2	TGTGCCAGCAGCTTCCCGACAGGGGGTGGCACAGATACGCAGTATTTT	CASSFPTGGGTDTQYF
TRBJ1-5	NA	NA	TRBV19	TGTGCCAGTAATACACAGGGAGGGAATCAGCCCCAGCATTTT	CASNTQGGNQPQHF
TRBJ1-3	NA	NA	TRBV9	TGTGCCAGCAGTCTCGCGGACCGGGAGACTGACACCATATATTTT	CASSLADRETDTIYF
TRBJ2-1	NA	TRBD1	TRBV28	TGTGCCAGCAGTCCCGTTGGCGGGGACAGGACCTACAATGAGCAGTTCTTC	CASSPVGGDRTYNEQFF
TRBJ2-7	NA	NA	TRBV6-5	TGTGCCAGCAGTTCTGACAGCTACGAGCAGTACTTC	CASSSDSYEQYF